This T cell receptor (beta chain) was identified during a study of shared clonotypes between healthy human individuals. Study information: Donor composition was two women and a few men, aged 18 to 49.

Execution of the assay was at deep level. Sequencing used immunoSEQ multiplex PCR; TCRdb keeps in-frame clones, though not all of them. The table has around 2,100,000 clones, approximately 94% seen once; the top ten hold 1.2%. CD45RO negativity and positive selection for CCR7 defined naive CD8 cells, a population that excluded terminally differentiated effector memory CD45RA+ cells. The germline V gene encodes CDR1 SGDLS and CDR2 YYNGEE. This CDR3 is 15 amino acids long. Trimming left V 0 bases short and J 9 bases short, with 16 bases between. Worth noting for this clone: Its antigen is unidentified.

Findings and limits, study-wide: Approximately 5% of naive CD4 clonotypes were shared across several donors. How much donors shared clonotypes was expected to be affected by sequencing depth.

V usage is TRBV9 and J usage is TRBJ2-1; D possibly corresponds to TRBD2 (5 bases). The TCR comes from a young man in good health. The sequencing input was naive CD8+ T cells sorted from blood. The chain's CDR3 is CASSVGGWGGTEQFF. The CDR3 bases are TGTGCCAGCAGCGTAGGAGGGTGGGGTGGAACTGAGCAGTTCTTC.